A selection of T cell receptor beta chains follows, all from one sample in a study of T-cell memory formation after mild COVID-19. A single record per CDR3 protein comes from TCRdb applying MiXCR to the 5' RACE reads. Counted here are some 190,000 distinct CDR3 sequences, roughly 16% occurring once; the ten biggest clones make up 2% to 2.5%. Source material: PBMCs or a T cell subset sorted from them (not recorded which). These receptors all stem from an adult woman who had mild COVID-19 (a few samples of this study predate the infection). Cell type and time point are not known. CDR3s include the opening cysteine and the closing phenylalanine or tryptophan. A D gene is named only where the DNA matches it firmly. Clone size, where shown, is once, few, many, or a class for clones that have expanded.

V gene: TRBV9; J gene: TRBJ1-1; D gene: NA; clone size: NA; CDR3 DNA: TGTGCCAGCAGCGCCCCGGGGAAAGAGAACACTGAAGCTTTCTTT; CDR3 protein: CASSAPGKENTEAFF
V gene: TRBV7-2; J gene: TRBJ2-1; D gene: NA; clone size: few; CDR3 DNA: TGTGCCAGCAGCTTAGAGTACAGGGTCAATGAGCAGTTCTTC; CDR3 protein: CASSLEYRVNEQFF
V gene: TRBV29-1; J gene: TRBJ2-7; D gene: NA; clone size: few; CDR3 DNA: TGCAGCGTTGGTCTAACCTACGAGCAGTACTTC; CDR3 protein: CSVGLTYEQYF
V gene: TRBV2; J gene: TRBJ1-5; D gene: NA; clone size: many; CDR3 DNA: TGTGCCAGCAGTGCATCCCCTGCGGGGGTACGCAATCAGCCCCAGCATTTT; CDR3 protein: CASSASPAGVRNQPQHF
V gene: TRBV5-1; J gene: TRBJ2-2; D gene: NA; clone size: NA; CDR3 DNA: TGCGCCAGCCCGGCAGGGAAAACCGGGGAGCTGTTTTTT; CDR3 protein: CASPAGKTGELFF
V gene: TRBV4-3; J gene: TRBJ2-1; D gene: TRBD2; clone size: few; CDR3 DNA: TGCGCCAGCAGCCGAGGGACTAGCGGGATATACAATGAGCAGTTCTTC; CDR3 protein: CASSRGTSGIYNEQFF
V gene: TRBV5-1; J gene: TRBJ1-4; D gene: NA; clone size: NA; CDR3 DNA: TGCGCCAGCAGCCCCGTAGGGTCAACTAATGAAAAACTGTTTTTT; CDR3 protein: CASSPVGSTNEKLFF
V gene: TRBV6-2/TRBV6-3; J gene: TRBJ2-7; D gene: NA; clone size: NA; CDR3 DNA: TGTGCCAGCAGTTACTCCCGCGGGGATCGGGGCGAGCAGTACTTC; CDR3 protein: CASSYSRGDRGEQYF
V gene: TRBV12-3/TRBV12-4; J gene: TRBJ2-1; D gene: NA; clone size: few; CDR3 DNA: TGTGCCAGCAGTTTTGCCGGACACAATGAGCAGTTCTTC; CDR3 protein: CASSFAGHNEQFF
V gene: TRBV6-5; J gene: TRBJ2-3; D gene: TRBD2; clone size: few; CDR3 DNA: TGTGCCAGCAGGGCAGCGGGGGGGCGGGGCACAGATACGCAGTATTTT; CDR3 protein: CASRAAGGRGTDTQYF
V gene: TRBV15; J gene: TRBJ1-3; D gene: NA; clone size: NA; CDR3 DNA: TGTGCCACCAGCAGGGACAGTTCTGGAAACACCATATATTTT; CDR3 protein: CATSRDSSGNTIYF
V gene: TRBV24-1; J gene: TRBJ2-7; D gene: NA; clone size: many; CDR3 DNA: TGTGCCACCAGTGACCCCGGGCAGGGGAACTCCTACGAGCAGTACTTC; CDR3 protein: CATSDPGQGNSYEQYF
V gene: TRBV20-1; J gene: TRBJ1-1; D gene: NA; clone size: NA; CDR3 DNA: TGCAGTGCTAGAGATTTTGAGGGGACCAATCCTGGGGGCACTGAAGCTTTCTTT; CDR3 protein: CSARDFEGTNPGGTEAFF
V gene: TRBV12-3/TRBV12-4; J gene: TRBJ1-1; D gene: NA; clone size: many; CDR3 DNA: TGTGCCAGCACCTCGCCTCGGAACACTGAAGCTTTCTTT; CDR3 protein: CASTSPRNTEAFF
V gene: TRBV15; J gene: TRBJ2-1; D gene: NA; clone size: few; CDR3 DNA: TGTGCCACCAGCAGAGATCATTTTGAGCAGTTCTTC; CDR3 protein: CATSRDHFEQFF
V gene: TRBV5-6; J gene: TRBJ1-2; D gene: NA; clone size: NA; CDR3 DNA: TGTGCCAGCAGCCGTCCGGGGGGGAACTATGGCTACACCTTC; CDR3 protein: CASSRPGGNYGYTF
V gene: TRBV24-1; J gene: TRBJ2-1; D gene: TRBD1; clone size: NA; CDR3 DNA: TGTGCCACGGGACAGGGTAATGAGTATGAGCAGTTCTTC; CDR3 protein: CATGQGNEYEQFF
V gene: TRBV12-3/TRBV12-4; J gene: TRBJ2-7; D gene: TRBD1; clone size: few; CDR3 DNA: TGTGCCAGCAGCCCGACAGGGGGGGGCAGGAACGAGCAGTACTTC; CDR3 protein: CASSPTGGGRNEQYF
V gene: TRBV7-8; J gene: TRBJ2-5; D gene: TRBD2; clone size: NA; CDR3 DNA: TGTGCCAGCAGCTTAGGGACTAGCGGGGGCAGCGAGACCCAGTACTTC; CDR3 protein: CASSLGTSGGSETQYF
V gene: TRBV4-1; J gene: TRBJ1-2; D gene: NA; clone size: NA; CDR3 DNA: TGCGCCAGCAGCCAAGGCCCGACGGTGAACTATGGCTACACCTTC; CDR3 protein: CASSQGPTVNYGYTF
V gene: TRBV7-7; J gene: TRBJ2-5; D gene: NA; clone size: many; CDR3 DNA: TGTGCTAGCAGCTTGGACAGTCAAGAGACCCAGTACTTC; CDR3 protein: CASSLDSQETQYF
V gene: TRBV5-1; J gene: TRBJ1-1; D gene: NA; clone size: NA; CDR3 DNA: TGCGCCAGCAGCACCAAACCACCGGGAACTGAAGCTTTCTTT; CDR3 protein: CASSTKPPGTEAFF
V gene: TRBV6-2/TRBV6-3; J gene: TRBJ1-5; D gene: TRBD1; clone size: NA; CDR3 DNA: TGTGCCAGCAGTTATTCCCGGATCACAGGGGCGACGAATCAGCCCCAGCATTTT; CDR3 protein: CASSYSRITGATNQPQHF
V gene: TRBV11-3; J gene: TRBJ2-7; D gene: TRBD1; clone size: few; CDR3 DNA: TGTGCCAGCAGCTTAGATTTAAGGGACAGGACCTACGAGCAGTACTTC; CDR3 protein: CASSLDLRDRTYEQYF
V gene: TRBV4-2; J gene: TRBJ2-1; D gene: NA; clone size: NA; CDR3 DNA: TGTGCCAGCAGCTTCCCGGTGGACACAAGCTCCTACAATGAGCAGTTCTTC; CDR3 protein: CASSFPVDTSSYNEQFF
V gene: TRBV10-3; J gene: TRBJ2-1; D gene: NA; clone size: NA; CDR3 DNA: TGTGCCATCAGCACAGTCCCCTTGACTGGTGAGCAGTTCTTC; CDR3 protein: CAISTVPLTGEQFF
V gene: TRBV5-4; J gene: TRBJ2-7; D gene: TRBD2; clone size: few; CDR3 DNA: TGTGCCAGCAGCTTGCCAGCGGGGCAGCAGTACTTC; CDR3 protein: CASSLPAGQQYF
V gene: TRBV20-1; J gene: TRBJ2-3; D gene: NA; clone size: few; CDR3 DNA: TGCAGTGCCCTTCTGGGGGCAGGGGGCACAGATACGCAGTATTTT; CDR3 protein: CSALLGAGGTDTQYF
V gene: TRBV5-1; J gene: TRBJ2-2; D gene: TRBD2; clone size: few; CDR3 DNA: TGCGCCAGCTCGGGCGGGAGGAGTATCGGGGAGCTGTTTTTT; CDR3 protein: CASSGGRSIGELFF
V gene: TRBV6-1; J gene: TRBJ2-2; D gene: NA; clone size: few; CDR3 DNA: TGTGCCAGTTGGCCGGGGTTCACCGGGGAGCTGTTTTTT; CDR3 protein: CASWPGFTGELFF
V gene: TRBV7-3; J gene: TRBJ2-6; D gene: TRBD2; clone size: few; CDR3 DNA: TGTGCCAGCAGCCAGCTAGCGGGGGCAATCTCTGGGGCCAACGTCCTGACTTTC; CDR3 protein: CASSQLAGAISGANVLTF
V gene: TRBV5-6; J gene: TRBJ2-2; D gene: NA; clone size: few; CDR3 DNA: TGTGCCAGCAGCTTATGGGGTACCTCTAACACCGGGGAGCTGTTTTTT; CDR3 protein: CASSLWGTSNTGELFF
V gene: TRBV20-1; J gene: TRBJ1-5; D gene: NA; clone size: NA; CDR3 DNA: TGCAGTGCTGTCAGTGGACGCAATCAGCCCCAGCATTTT; CDR3 protein: CSAVSGRNQPQHF
V gene: TRBV7-2; J gene: TRBJ2-5; D gene: NA; clone size: few; CDR3 DNA: TGTGCCAGCAGCTTAAGCCTAGGTTCGCAAGAGACCCAGTACTTC; CDR3 protein: CASSLSLGSQETQYF
V gene: TRBV20-1; J gene: TRBJ1-2; D gene: TRBD1; clone size: NA; CDR3 DNA: TGCAGTGCTAACGACAGGGCGGGGGTTAACTATGGCTACACCTTC; CDR3 protein: CSANDRAGVNYGYTF
V gene: TRBV7-2; J gene: TRBJ2-1; D gene: NA; clone size: NA; CDR3 DNA: TGTGCCAGCAGCCCCCGGAACAGCAGCTCCTACAATGAGCAGTTCTTC; CDR3 protein: CASSPRNSSSYNEQFF
V gene: TRBV12-3/TRBV12-4; J gene: TRBJ2-2; D gene: NA; clone size: few; CDR3 DNA: TGTGCCAGCAGGCAAAGCGGACAGACGAACACCGGGGAGCTGTTTTTT; CDR3 protein: CASRQSGQTNTGELFF
V gene: TRBV20-1; J gene: TRBJ1-6; D gene: NA; clone size: few; CDR3 DNA: TGCAGTGCTGGGGACGGCCATAATTCACCCCTCCACTTT; CDR3 protein: CSAGDGHNSPLHF
V gene: TRBV29-1; J gene: TRBJ2-7; D gene: TRBD2; clone size: NA; CDR3 DNA: TGCAGCGTTGCCGAAGCGGGAGGCGGTTACGAGCAGTACTTC; CDR3 protein: CSVAEAGGGYEQYF
V gene: TRBV5-6; J gene: TRBJ2-7; D gene: TRBD2; clone size: NA; CDR3 DNA: TGTGCCAGCAGCTTCAGAGGGACTAGCGGTCCCTACGAGCAGTACTTC; CDR3 protein: CASSFRGTSGPYEQYF